The next 24 T cell receptor beta chains were all read from a single sample in a study of spatial heterogeneity in lung cancer. Specified time point: sample taken at primary tumor resection. Whole RNA, isolated from tumor, nontumor lung or frozen PBMC, was sequenced without prior sorting. TCRdb recomputed calls from the 5' RACE reads with MiXCR, one row per CDR3 protein. The sample carries 6,000 to 8,000 distinct CDR3 sequences, 4.5% to 7% recorded once. Sequences were derived from normal lung tissue next to the tumor, sampled at surgery. These receptors all come from a female donor with early-stage non-small cell lung cancer.

This clonotype has a handful of counts. Since it is a stray read in a library aimed at alpha chains, this beta chain has a size that is not meaningful. The chain carries TRBV7-2 and TRBJ2-3; possible D gene TRBD2, 5 bases. V lost 4 bases and J lost 0, with 11 bases in between. Germline V CDR1 and CDR2: SGHTA, FQGNSA. This CDR3 is built from 15 residues. The CDR3 region has the DNA TGTGCCAGCAGCTACGGACTTATTAGCACAGATACGCAGTATTTT. This translates into CASSYGLISTDTQYF.

A few counts support this clonotype. In a library made to pick up alpha chains, this beta chain is a stray read with a size that means little. The chain uses TRBV20-1 and TRBJ2-7; D unresolved. CDR1 DFQATT and CDR2 SNEGSKA come from the germline V gene (reference sequence). Trimming cost V 6 bases and J 0 bases, with 12 bases left between them. The CDR3 runs to 13 residues. The CDR3 DNA follows: TGCAGTGCCGAATCGGGCGGCTCCTACGAGCAGTACTTC. Amino acid sequence: CSAESGGSYEQYF.

At least ten counts were recorded for this clonotype. The library was designed around alpha chains, so this beta chain is a stray read whose abundance carries little weight. The chain links TRBV19 to TRBJ1-2; no clear D gene. Trimming removed 6 bases from V and 7 bases from J, with 6 bases in between. CDR1 is LNHDA and CDR2 is SQIVND in the germline V gene (reference sequence). The CDR3 runs 10 residues. CDR3 in DNA: TGTGCCAGTAGGGGCGGTGGCTACACCTTC. It encodes CASRGGGYTF.

This clonotype rates as medium-sized. Because this beta chain is a stray read in a library intended to capture alpha chains, its abundance should not be given much weight. The chain employs TRBV2 and TRBJ2-1; the match to TRBD2 covers 9 bases. This CDR3 comprises 12 residues. Trimming took 7 bases from V and 15 from J; bases not matched to a gene: 10. CDR1 is SNHLY and CDR2 is FYNNEI in the germline V gene. The CDR3 DNA reads as TGTGCCAGCATTACCACCGGGACTAGCCCGTTCTTC. Amino acids: CASITTGTSPFF.

This clonotype is judged medium-sized (0.01 to 0.1%). This beta chain is off target for a library built for alpha chains, so its abundance means little. The V call is TRBV2, the J call TRBJ1-2, with D unclear. The CDR3 runs 13 residues. The germline CDR1 and CDR2 sequences are SNHLY and FYNNEI. Trimming left V 6 bases short and J 2 bases short, with 10 bases between. The CDR3 nucleotides are TGTGCCAGCAGAGAGTTACTCAACTATGGCTACACCTTC. Amino acids: CASRELLNYGYTF.

This clonotype was seen many times. For a library built for alpha chains, this beta chain is a stray read; little rests on its size. The rearrangement links TRBV2 to TRBJ1-4; perhaps TRBD1 as D (6 bases). This CDR3 contains 17 residues. Germline values: CDR1 SNHLY, CDR2 FYNNEI. The V gene lost 4 bases and the J gene lost 0 bases, with 15 bases spanning the gap. The CDR3, as DNA: TGTGCCAGCAGTGGGTCGCCAGGGGCTGCAACTAATGAAAAACTGTTTTTT. Its protein is CASSGSPGAATNEKLFF.

By share of the sample, this clonotype is medium-sized. Within a library made for alpha chains, this beta chain is off target, and its count is uninformative. The rearrangement uses TRBV29-1 and TRBJ2-1; D could derive from TRBD1 or TRBD2 (6 bases each). There are 15 residues in the CDR3. CDR1 is SQVTM, CDR2 ANQGSEA, per germline. V was clipped by 3 bases and J by 7 bases, with 19 bases between them. The CDR3: CSVEAGHYSTNEQFF. As DNA, the CDR3 is TGCAGCGTTGAGGCGGGACACTATTCAACAAATGAGCAGTTCTTC.

By proportion, this clonotype is medium-sized (0.01 to 0.1%). This beta chain came through as a stray read in a library set up for alpha chains, and its size says little. This chain uses TRBV24-1 with TRBJ2-1; 8 nucleotides line up with TRBD1. The germline V gene encodes CDR1 KGHDR and CDR2 SFDVKD. The CDR3 totals 18 residues. The ends lost 3 bases at V and 3 bases at J; junction bases unmatched: 12. The CDR3: CATSDGNPGTGFYNEQFF. DNA of the CDR3: TGTGCCACCAGTGATGGCAACCCCGGGACAGGATTCTACAATGAGCAGTTCTTC.

This clonotype appeared many times. This beta chain slipped into a library made for alpha chains as a stray read, so its size is not meaningful. This chain joins TRBV4-2 and TRBJ1-2; no clear D. This CDR3 has 13 residues. Trimming removed 1 base from V and 6 bases from J, with 9 bases in between. Germline lookup yields CDR1 LGHNA and CDR2 YNFKEQ. CDR3 loop: CASSQGSVDGYTF. CDR3 bases: TGTGCCAGCAGCCAAGGGTCCGTCGATGGCTACACCTTC.

This clonotype is termed medium-sized. Little can be read into the size of this beta chain, an off-target read in a library designed for alpha chains. The DNA for the CDR3 is TGTGCCAGCTCACCAGGGACGAACTATGGCTACACCTTC. Amino acids: CASSPGTNYGYTF. This rearrangement joins TRBV18 to TRBJ1-2; tentative D call: TRBD1 (5 bases). Germline CDR1 and CDR2: KGHSH and LQKENI. The V gene lost 2 bases and the J gene lost 2 bases, with 6 bases spanning the gap. The CDR3 runs 13 residues.

This clonotype was seen repeatedly, ten times or more. This beta chain slipped into a library made for alpha chains as a stray read, so its size is not meaningful. This chain uses TRBV5-4 with TRBJ2-7; 7 bases match TRBD1. Germline CDR1 SGHNT, CDR2 YYREEE (reference sequence). This CDR3 has 14 amino acids. The V gene end was trimmed by 5 bases and the J gene end by 4 bases; junction bases not matched to a gene: 9. The CDR3 region is CASSYAGTDYEQYF. The CDR3 DNA reads TGTGCCAGCAGTTACGCCGGGACAGATTACGAGCAGTACTTC.

Within the sample, this clonotype is medium-sized. A library prepared for alpha chains yielded this beta chain as an off-target read; its size is of little meaning. The genes are TRBV11-2 and TRBJ2-1; D not resolved. Deletions cut 0 bases from V and 7 bases from J, with 7 bases between. The germline V gene encodes CDR1 SGHAT and CDR2 FQNNGV. This CDR3 has 13 amino acids. The CDR3 coding sequence is TGTGCCAGCAGCTTAGATACTGCGAATGAGCAGTTCTTC. This gives the protein CASSLDTANEQFF.

Ten or more counts support this clonotype. The library was built for alpha chains, so this beta chain is an off-target read and its size means little. V usage is TRBV7-6 and J usage is TRBJ2-7, with 7 positions matching TRBD1. The CDR3 is 14 amino acids. V trimming: 2 bases; J trimming: 2 bases; junction bases outside the gene matches: 3. CDR1 and CDR2 from the germline V gene are SGHVS and FNYEAQ. The chain's CDR3 is CASSLPGQPYEQYF. CDR3 in DNA: TGTGCCAGCAGCTTACCGGGACAGCCCTACGAGCAGTACTTC.

This clonotype is judged medium-sized (0.01 to 0.1%). The library was prepared for alpha chains; this beta chain is a stray read, so its frequency means little. The V gene is TRBV20-1, the J gene TRBJ2-4; the match to TRBD1 covers 7 bases. CDR1 DFQATT and CDR2 SNEGSKA come from the germline V gene (reference sequence). The junction had 12 bases not matched to a gene; V was cut back by 6 bases and J by 4 bases. The CDR3 has 15 residues. CDR3 DNA: TGCAGTGCGAGCGCCAAGACAGGGATAAAAAACATTCAGTACTTC. Its protein product is CSASAKTGIKNIQYF.

The table lists this clonotype with many counts. This beta chain is a stray sequence in a library constructed for alpha chains; its clone size is not meaningful. The V gene is TRBV3-1, the J gene TRBJ2-1; TRBD1 might be the D (5 bases). Germline V gene lookup returns CDR1 LGHDT and CDR2 YNNKEL (reference sequence). The CDR3 length is 12 residues. V shed 7 bases and J shed 9 bases, with 13 bases lying between them. The CDR3 sequence is CASKGNLGEQFF. CDR3 coding DNA: TGTGCCAGCAAGGGGAACCTTGGTGAGCAGTTCTTC.

This clonotype is medium-sized. This beta chain is an off-target read within a library intended for alpha chains, so its frequency means little. V is TRBV29-1 and J is TRBJ2-5, with TRBD1 matching over 12 bases. V trimming: 7 bases; J trimming: 5 bases; junction bases outside the gene matches: 8. CDR1 is SQVTM and CDR2 is ANQGSEA in the germline V gene. This CDR3 comprises 14 residues. For the CDR3, the DNA is TGCAGCGGACGCCGGGACAGGGGGCTTGAGACCCAGTACTTC. Encoded protein: CSGRRDRGLETQYF. Combining the CDR3 with reference TRBV29-1 and TRBJ2-5 gives the whole variable domain SAVISQKPSRDICQRGTSLTIQCQVDSQVTMMFWYRQQPGQSLTLIATANQGSEATYESGFVIDKFPISRPNLTFSTLTVSNMSPEDSSIYLCSGRRDRGLETQYFGPGTRLLVL.

This clonotype has ten or more counts. This beta chain is off target for a library built for alpha chains, so its abundance means little. The chain employs TRBV2 and TRBJ2-2; D is uncertain. The CDR3 runs to 13 residues. Germline assignment: CDR1 SNHLY and CDR2 FYNNEI. The V and J ends lost 4 bases and 2 bases respectively, with 5 bases between them. CDR3 nucleotide sequence: TGTGCCAGCAGTGGTCTTAACACCGGGGAGCTGTTTTTT. Its protein product is CASSGLNTGELFF.

Many counts were recorded for this clonotype. The library was designed around alpha chains, so this beta chain is a stray read whose abundance carries little weight. The chain links TRBV5-1 to TRBJ2-5; D remains unclear. The V and J ends lost 4 bases and 2 bases respectively, with 12 bases between them. This CDR3 has 14 residues. The germline CDR1 and CDR2 sequences are SGHRS and YFSETQ. The CDR3 bases are TGCGCCAGCAGCGTCTACCAGTCGCAAGAGACCCAGTACTTC. Translating gives CASSVYQSQETQYF.

This clonotype was seen ten or more times. This beta chain was picked up by a library intended for alpha chains and is off target, so its count carries little meaning. This chain joins TRBV18 and TRBJ1-1; 7 positions match TRBD1. The ends lost 2 bases at V and 2 bases at J; junction bases unmatched: 8. The CDR3 runs to 16 residues. Germline V gives CDR1 KGHSH, CDR2 LQKENI. The DNA of the CDR3 is TGTGCCAGCTCACCAAAGGGGACAGACTTAAACACTGAAGCTTTCTTT. Its translation: CASSPKGTDLNTEAFF. Filled out from reference TRBV18 and TRBJ1-1, the complete variable domain reads NAGVMQNPRHLVRRRGQEARLRCSPMKGHSHVYWYRQLPEEGLKFMVYLQKENIIDESGMPKERFSAEFPKEGPSILRIQQVVRGDSAAYFCASSPKGTDLNTEAFFGQGTRLTVV.

This clonotype appeared many times. This beta chain is an unintended read in a library built for alpha chains; its size means little. The J gene is TRBJ2-7, the V gene TRBV5-1, with unresolved D. The V and J ends lost 0 bases and 1 base respectively, with 11 bases between them. This CDR3 contains 15 residues. CDR1 is SGHRS, CDR2 YFSETQ, per germline. The CDR3 sequence is CASSLDYRRSYEQYF. As DNA, the CDR3 is TGCGCCAGCAGCTTGGATTATCGAAGGTCCTACGAGCAGTACTTC.

In its sample, this clonotype is large (0.1 to 1%). Within a library made for alpha chains, this beta chain is off target, and its count is uninformative. The rearrangement uses TRBV5-1 and TRBJ1-5; D might be TRBD1 (5 bases). The V end lost 5 bases, the J end lost 3 bases, and 12 bases lay between the germline ends. There are 14 residues in the CDR3. The V gene's germline CDR1 is SGHRS and CDR2 YFSETQ. CDR3: CASSPDSTNQPQHF. For the CDR3, the DNA is TGCGCCAGCAGTCCCGACAGCACCAATCAGCCCCAGCATTTT. Based on the CDR3 plus reference TRBV5-1 and TRBJ1-5, the full variable domain is KAGVTQTPRYLIKTRGQQVTLSCSPISGHRSVSWYQQTPGQGLQFLFEYFSETQRNKGNFPGRFSGRQFSNSRSEMNVSTLELGDSALYLCASSPDSTNQPQHFGDGTRLSIL.

Turning to this clonotype: A much larger clone differs from this one at a single base, so this may be a read error. Found in a library prepared for alpha chains, this beta chain is an off-target read, and its abundance has little meaning. The chain couples TRBV20-1 to TRBJ2-2; a weak D match, TRBD2 (5 bases). The CDR3 sequence is 13 residues long. The germline gives CDR1 DFQATT, CDR2 SNEGSKA (reference sequence). CDR3 loop: CSASPQNTGELYF. CDR3 bases: TGCAGTGCTAGTCCCCAGAACACCGGGGAGCTGTATTTT.

This clonotype came up a few times. As an off-target read in a library built for alpha chains, this beta chain has a frequency of little significance. The V gene is TRBV20-1, the J gene TRBJ2-7; no clear D gene. Trimming cost V 3 bases and J 3 bases, with 21 bases left between them. CDR1 is DFQATT, CDR2 SNEGSKA, per germline (reference sequence). The CDR3 sequence is 16 residues long. DNA of the CDR3: TGCAGTGCTAGCCTGGACCGTTCTGCCCTTTTCTACGAGCAGTACTTC. Protein sequence: CSASLDRSALFYEQYF.

This clonotype is labeled medium-sized. Since the library was made to target alpha chains, this beta chain is a stray read and its abundance is not meaningful. The chain is built from TRBV24-1 and TRBJ2-1, with 8 bases fitting TRBD1. Germline values: CDR1 KGHDR, CDR2 SFDVKD. The CDR3 contains 15 residues. Losses at the gene ends were 3 bases for V and 8 bases for J; bases not matched to a gene: 8. The CDR3 loop is CATSDPNSGGDEQFF. The CDR3 bases are TGTGCCACCAGTGATCCCAACTCAGGGGGCGATGAGCAGTTCTTC.